This T cell receptor (beta chain) was sequenced during a study of early stage breast cancer tumors. Across the whole study: Invasive lobular carcinomas made up about 35% of the 12 ER+/PR+/HER2- tumors.

In its sample, this clone was seen once. What it binds is not known. The method was immunoSEQ multiplex PCR; TCRdb's version includes in-frame clones alone and lacks a portion of them. The sample shows about 28,000 clones, approximately 54% of them seen only once. The CDR3 is 15 residues long. Germline V lookup: CDR1 MGHDK, CDR2 SYGVNS. V lost 2 bases, J lost 0 bases, and 8 bases lay in between. Tumor samples used roughly 19-55 mg of diced tissue. Study-wide points: In most of the 16 patients, blood comparison separated tumor from normal breast.

This clonotype was obtained from a person between 45 and 65 years old with breast cancer. The chain joins TRBV25-1 to TRBJ2-1; D unresolved. Material: breast tumor tissue. For the CDR3, the DNA is TGTGCCAGCAGTGAAAAGGAGAGCTCCTACAATGAGCAGTTCTTC. It encodes CASSEKESSYNEQFF.